These 16 T cell receptor beta chains were all obtained from the same sample, sequenced in a study of spatial heterogeneity in lung cancer. The study's findings and limits: Counts that tracked tumor mutation counts were those of expanded intratumoral alpha and beta TCRs.

Their cognate antigens are unknown. TCRdb processed the 5' RACE reads anew with MiXCR; each CDR3 protein has one entry. The sample includes 12,000 to 15,000 distinct CDR3 sequences, around 7.8% seen only once; the top ten take 7.5% to 9.5%. Sample time point: sample taken at primary tumor resection. The material was lung tumor tissue, obtained at surgery. These receptors were taken from a male donor with early-stage non-small cell lung cancer.

This clonotype has a count of ten or more. The chain is built from TRBV29-1 and TRBJ2-1, with 7 bases that match TRBD2. Trimming removed 2 bases from V and 8 bases from J; junction bases left unmatched: 9. Looked up from germline, CDR1 is SQVTM and CDR2 is ANQGSEA. This CDR3 has 14 amino acids. CDR3 amino acids: CSVEREGRDYEQFF. CDR3 nucleotides: TGCAGCGTTGAAAGGGAGGGCAGGGACTATGAGCAGTTCTTC.

The chain has TRBV7-2 and TRBJ2-1, with unresolved D. The V gene's germline CDR1 is SGHTA and CDR2 FQGNSA. The ends were cut back, 1 base at V and 6 bases at J, with 10 bases in the middle. The CDR3 runs to 14 residues. The CDR3 loop reads CASSLDPSSNEQFF. DNA of the CDR3: TGTGCCAGCAGCTTAGATCCTAGTTCCAATGAGCAGTTCTTC.

DNA for the CDR3: TGTGCCAGCAGCCGGAGAGGGAAGAAGGATACGCAGTATTTT. This encodes CASSRRGKKDTQYF. The chain couples TRBV7-2 to TRBJ2-3, with a weak D call TRBD2 (5 bases). Germline V lookup: CDR1 SGHTA, CDR2 FQGNSA. This CDR3 has 14 amino acids. Between the trimmed V and J ends, which lost 5 bases and 6 bases, there was a span of 15 bases.

This clonotype was picked up many times. V usage is TRBV6-1 and J usage is TRBJ1-2; 7 positions agree with TRBD1. V lost 4 bases and J lost 8; bases outside the gene matches: 7. Germline lookup yields CDR1 MNHNS and CDR2 SASEGT. The length of the CDR3 is 13 residues. The CDR3 here is CASSVEGAWGYTF. The CDR3 DNA follows: TGTGCCAGCAGTGTAGAGGGGGCATGGGGCTACACCTTC.

By share of the sample, this clonotype is medium-sized. DNA of the CDR3: TGTGCCAGCAGCCAAACAGGGCAAACCGGGGAGCTGTTTTTT. Translated, it gives CASSQTGQTGELFF. The gene calls are TRBV7-9 and TRBJ2-2, with a tentative D call TRBD1 (6 bases). CDR1 SEHNR and CDR2 FQNEAQ come from the germline V gene (reference sequence). The germline V and J ends were trimmed by 5 bases and 5 bases, with 12 bases remaining between them. The CDR3 has 14 residues.

The gene calls are TRBV7-9 and TRBJ2-5; TRBD1 agrees at 9 bases. J gave up 4 bases and V 2 bases, and 5 bases lay outside the gene matches. The CDR3 runs to 15 residues. Looked up from germline, CDR1 is SEHNR and CDR2 is FQNEAQ (reference sequence). CDR3 sequence (DNA): TGTGCCAGCAGCTTAACGGGACAGGGACCAGAGACCCAGTACTTC. Protein sequence: CASSLTGQGPETQYF.

The sample holds many counts of this clonotype. This chain links TRBV5-6 with TRBJ2-5, with D possibly matching TRBD2 (5 bases). The CDR3 has 17 residues. Germline lookup yields CDR1 SGHDT and CDR2 YYEEEE. Trimming removed 4 bases from V and 0 bases from J, with 19 bases in between. In DNA form, the CDR3 reads TGTGCCAGCAGCGCCTGGAGGCGAATTTGGTACCAAGAGACCCAGTACTTC. Its translation: CASSAWRRIWYQETQYF.

This clonotype appeared a few times. The chain is built from TRBV6-6 and TRBJ1-6; 7 nucleotides match TRBD1. Germline V CDR1 and CDR2: MNHNY, SVGAGI (reference sequence). V lost 0 bases and J lost 7; bases outside the gene matches: 3. The CDR3 length is 15 residues. The CDR3 spells CASSYSGTENSPLHF. DNA of the CDR3: TGTGCCAGCAGTTACTCGGGGACAGAGAATTCACCCCTCCACTTT.

Relative to its sample, this clonotype is medium-sized. The chain is built from TRBV7-9 and TRBJ2-7; no clear D. The CDR3 is 13 amino acids. The germline V and J ends were trimmed by 5 bases and 1 base, with 9 bases remaining between them. CDR1 and CDR2 (germline): SEHNR, FQNEAQ (reference sequence). CDR3 residues: CASSGRNSYEQYF. DNA for the CDR3: TGTGCCAGCAGCGGCAGGAATTCCTACGAGCAGTACTTC.

The chain is built from TRBV7-2 and TRBJ2-1, with D perhaps TRBD2 (5 bases). The CDR3 loop spans 13 amino acids. Germline V lookup: CDR1 SGHTA, CDR2 FQGNSA. The germline V and J ends were trimmed by 4 bases and 4 bases, with 8 bases remaining between them. CDR3 region: CASSSGLYNEQFF. CDR3 nucleotide sequence: TGTGCCAGCAGCTCTGGACTTTACAATGAGCAGTTCTTC.

This clonotype was counted at least ten times. This rearrangement joins TRBV20-1 to TRBJ1-5; possible D gene TRBD1, 5 bases. Trimming shortened V by 5 bases and J by 6 bases, and 17 bases separated the two germline ends. The length of the CDR3 is 14 residues. Germline V gives CDR1 DFQATT, CDR2 SNEGSKA (reference sequence). CDR3 sequence: CSALQGVTGQPQHF. The CDR3 DNA is TGCAGTGCTCTCCAGGGAGTCACGGGTCAGCCCCAGCATTTT.

This clonotype was observed many times. This chain connects TRBV20-1 to TRBJ2-4; no clear D gene. V was trimmed by 6 bases and J by 8 bases, leaving 11 bases between them. The CDR3 loop spans 11 amino acids. Germline assignment: CDR1 DFQATT and CDR2 SNEGSKA (reference sequence). Here the CDR3 reads CSAGPADIQYF. As DNA, the CDR3 is TGCAGTGCGGGCCCAGCCGACATTCAGTACTTC.

In its sample, this clonotype was seen a few times. The V gene is TRBV15, the J gene TRBJ2-2; TRBD2 matches at 9 bases. The CDR3 runs to 14 residues. V was clipped by 5 bases and J by 7 bases; unmatched bases: 5. Germline V CDR1 and CDR2: LNHNV, YYDKDF (reference sequence). CDR3 nucleotide sequence: TGTGCCACCAGCGGCGGGAGGGCGTTCGGGGAGCTGTTTTTT. It encodes CATSGGRAFGELFF.

This clonotype came up a few times. V is TRBV18 and J is TRBJ1-2; no clear D gene. CDR1 KGHSH and CDR2 LQKENI come from the germline V gene. V gave up 6 bases and J gave up 0 bases, with 14 bases separating them. The CDR3 is made up of 15 amino acids. DNA for the CDR3: TGTGCCAGCTCGCCCAAAGCAGAGACTAACTATGGCTACACCTTC. Amino acids: CASSPKAETNYGYTF.

The chain combines TRBV5-1 with TRBJ2-3, with 7 bases matching TRBD1. The trim removed 3 bases at V and 2 bases at J, leaving 3 bases unmatched. The CDR3 has 14 amino acids. Germline CDR1 is SGHRS and CDR2 is YFSETQ. As DNA, the CDR3 is TGCGCCAGCAGCTCAGGACAGGCCACAGATACGCAGTATTTT. Its translation: CASSSGQATDTQYF.

A few counts support this clonotype. The V gene is TRBV19, the J gene TRBJ1-5; D is unresolved. The germline gives CDR1 LNHDA, CDR2 SQIVND (reference sequence). With 2 bases removed from V and 3 bases from J, the gap between germline ends came to 5 bases. This CDR3 region has 13 residues. In DNA, the CDR3 is TGTGCCAGTAGTATACAAAACAATCAGCCCCAGCATTTT. Its protein is CASSIQNNQPQHF.